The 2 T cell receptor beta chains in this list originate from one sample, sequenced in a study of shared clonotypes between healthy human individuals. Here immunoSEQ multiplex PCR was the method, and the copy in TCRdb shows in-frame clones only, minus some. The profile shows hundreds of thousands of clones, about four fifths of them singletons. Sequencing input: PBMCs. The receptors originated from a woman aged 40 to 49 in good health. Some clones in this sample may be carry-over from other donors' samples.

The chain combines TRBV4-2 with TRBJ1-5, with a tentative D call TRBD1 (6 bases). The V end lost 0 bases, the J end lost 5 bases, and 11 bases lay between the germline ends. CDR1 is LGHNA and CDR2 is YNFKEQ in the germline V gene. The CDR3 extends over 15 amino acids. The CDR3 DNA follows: TGTGCCAGCAGCCAAGAGGGGCAGGGGTATCAGCCCCAGCATTTT. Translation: CASSQEGQGYQPQHF.

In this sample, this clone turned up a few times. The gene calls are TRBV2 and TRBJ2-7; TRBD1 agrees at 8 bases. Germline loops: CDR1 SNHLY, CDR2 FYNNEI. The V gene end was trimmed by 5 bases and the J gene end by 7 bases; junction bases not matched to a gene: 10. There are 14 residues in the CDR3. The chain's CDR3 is CASSQGQVLREQYF. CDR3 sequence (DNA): TGTGCCAGCAGTCAGGGACAGGTTCTTCGAGAGCAGTACTTC.